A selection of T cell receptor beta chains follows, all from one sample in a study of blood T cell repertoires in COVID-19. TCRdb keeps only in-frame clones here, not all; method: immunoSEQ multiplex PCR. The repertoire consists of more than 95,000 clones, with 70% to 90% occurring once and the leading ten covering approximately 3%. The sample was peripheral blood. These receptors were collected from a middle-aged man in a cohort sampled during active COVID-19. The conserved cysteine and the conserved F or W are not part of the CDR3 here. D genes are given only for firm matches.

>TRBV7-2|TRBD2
ASSFRGSGGTTGETQY
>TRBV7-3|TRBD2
ASSPGTSRSTDTQY
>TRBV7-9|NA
ASSNHRDSKLAKNIQY
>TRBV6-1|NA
ASSELPSTGELF
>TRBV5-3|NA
ARSLGGADSYEQY
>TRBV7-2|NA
ASSYSRGGPGALH
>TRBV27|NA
ASSLGTSDGKLF
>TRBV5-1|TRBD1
ASSLNSGDRVYEQY
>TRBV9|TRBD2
ASSAVAGGIYNEQF
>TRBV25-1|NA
ASSRGLGSPLH
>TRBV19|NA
ASRTQGTGNTIY
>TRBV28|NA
ASAIQVYGYT
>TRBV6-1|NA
ASSEYQGGEQF
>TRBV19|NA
ASTGGDYGYT
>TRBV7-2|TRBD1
ASSLKWTGNTEAF
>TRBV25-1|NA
ASSEPGRRDEQY
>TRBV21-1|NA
ASYTGTLVRNEQY
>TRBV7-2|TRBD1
ASSPNRGRTTD
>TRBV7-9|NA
ASSPSGLTNTEAF
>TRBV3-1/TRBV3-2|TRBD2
ASSQGEGDTQY
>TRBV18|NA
ASSPLQENTEAF
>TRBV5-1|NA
ASSLGTSQYEQY
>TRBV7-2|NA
ASSTTGSNYGYT
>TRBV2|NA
ASSVGGWETQY